The rows below give T cell receptor beta chains drawn from one sample of a study of blood T cell repertoires in COVID-19. TCRdb's copy holds only in-frame clones and misses some; the assay was immunoSEQ multiplex PCR. This sample carries about 26,000 clones, roughly 90% of them seen once, and the ten largest clones take around 2.8%. Specimen: peripheral blood. These receptors came from a human donor in a cohort sampled during active COVID-19. The CDR3 runs from the conserved cysteine through the conserved F or W. Each record gives: J gene, D gene, clone size, CDR3 length, V gene, CDR3 protein, CDR3 DNA. A D gene is named only where the DNA matches it firmly. Size is stated for part of the rows, as once, few or many counts, or as a class when the clone is expanded.

TRBJ2-1 | TRBD1 | - | 13 | TRBV6-5 | CASRRGQNNEQFF | TGTGCCAGCAGGAGGGGGCAGAACAATGAGCAGTTCTTC
TRBJ2-5 | TRBD2 | - | 16 | TRBV6-2/TRBV6-3 | CASSYLGGGNRETQYF | TGTGCCAGCAGTTACCTGGGCGGGGGGAATCGGGAGACCCAGTACTTC
TRBJ2-7 | - | - | 15 | TRBV7-3 | CASSQTGLGRYEQYF | TGTGCCAGCAGCCAAACAGGGTTAGGGCGATACGAGCAGTACTTC
TRBJ1-4 | - | once | 13 | TRBV28 | CAIAGSANEKLFF | TGTGCCATAGCAGGGTCGGCTAATGAAAAACTGTTTTTT
TRBJ2-3 | TRBD1 | - | 14 | TRBV19 | CASRHRGRTDTQYF | TGTGCCAGTCGCCACAGGGGGCGAACAGATACGCAGTATTTT
TRBJ1-1 | TRBD1 | - | 13 | TRBV5-6 | CASRQGALTEAFF | TGTGCCAGCAGACAGGGGGCACTGACTGAAGCTTTCTTT
TRBJ2-1 | TRBD1 | - | 16 | TRBV6-4 | CASSPPDRGQVNEQFF | TGTGCCAGCAGTCCACCGGACAGGGGGCAAGTTAACGAGCAGTTCTTC
TRBJ2-6 | - | - | 15 | TRBV11-2 | CASSSGLSGANVLTF | TGTGCCAGCAGCTCCGGACTTTCTGGGGCCAACGTCCTGACTTTC
TRBJ1-2 | - | - | 13 | TRBV18 | CASSPSDSRGYTF | TGTGCCAGCTCACCAAGCGACAGTCGGGGCTACACCTTC
TRBJ2-2 | TRBD1 | - | 14 | TRBV19 | CASLRGPWTGELFF | TGTGCCAGTTTGAGGGGGCCCTGGACCGGGGAGCTGTTTTTT
TRBJ2-2 | TRBD1 | - | 17 | TRBV9 | CASIEGQGTTNTGELFF | TGTGCCAGCATAGAAGGACAGGGGACTACGAACACCGGGGAGCTGTTTTTT
TRBJ1-1 | - | - | 14 | TRBV6-5 | CASSYRHSNTEAFF | TGTGCCAGCAGTTACCGACATTCGAACACTGAAGCTTTCTTT
TRBJ1-2 | TRBD1 | - | 15 | TRBV6-2/TRBV6-3 | CASSRPGTGEKGYTF | TGTGCCAGCAGTCGTCCCGGGACAGGGGAGAAGGGCTACACCTTC
TRBJ1-6 | TRBD1 | - | 15 | TRBV18 | CASSLSGQENSPLHF | TGTGCCAGCTCACTTTCCGGACAGGAAAATTCACCCCTCCACTTT
TRBJ1-4 | TRBD1 | - | 15 | TRBV6-5 | CATRDRGRPNEKLFF | TGTGCCACCCGGGACAGGGGGCGGCCTAATGAAAAACTGTTTTTT
TRBJ2-5 | - | once | 13 | TRBV7-2 | CASSLGGSSSQYF | TGTGCCAGCAGCTTAGGAGGCAGCTCGAGCCAGTACTTC
TRBJ2-6 | - | - | 16 | TRBV6-5 | CASSYPRRSGANVLTF | TGTGCCAGCAGTTACCCGAGGAGATCAGGGGCCAACGTCCTGACTTTC
TRBJ2-1 | TRBD1 | - | 14 | TRBV5-1 | CASSFRDRPNEQFF | TGCGCCAGCAGCTTCCGGGACAGGCCCAATGAGCAGTTCTTC
TRBJ2-3 | - | - | 13 | TRBV11-2 | CASSLAGTDTQYF | TGTGCCAGCAGTCTAGCCGGCACAGATACGCAGTATTTT
TRBJ1-1 | - | - | 11 | TRBV27 | CASRQNTEAFF | TGTGCCAGCAGACAGAACACTGAAGCTTTCTTT
TRBJ1-1 | - | - | 18 | TRBV11-2 | CASSLVLQVLHVNTEAFF | TGTGCCAGCAGCTTAGTACTTCAGGTCCTCCATGTGAACACTGAAGCTTTCTTT
TRBJ2-3 | TRBD2 | once | 16 | TRBV5-1 | CASSLDAAGGTDTQYF | TGCGCCAGCAGCTTGGACGCGGCGGGGGGCACAGATACGCAGTATTTT
TRBJ1-2 | TRBD1 | - | 13 | TRBV2 | CASNDRTGYGYTF | TGTGCCAGCAATGATCGGACAGGCTATGGCTACACCTTC
TRBJ1-5 | TRBD1 | once | 15 | TRBV10-3 | CAISPTGTANQPQHF | TGTGCCATCAGTCCTACCGGGACAGCTAATCAGCCCCAGCATTTT
TRBJ2-2 | - | once | 15 | TRBV24-1 | CATSDPETLTGELFF | TGTGCCACCAGTGACCCCGAAACTTTGACCGGGGAGCTGTTTTTT
TRBJ1-2 | - | - | 14 | TRBV7-9 | CASNTQGWDYGYTF | TGTGCCAGCAACACACAGGGATGGGACTATGGCTACACCTTC
TRBJ2-1 | TRBD2 | once | 15 | TRBV6-5 | CASSSGSGGQNEQFF | TGTGCCAGCAGTTCGGGTAGCGGGGGGCAAAATGAGCAGTTCTTC
TRBJ1-1 | - | - | 16 | TRBV6-5 | CASSSQGSAQNTEAFF | TGTGCCAGCAGTTCGCAGGGATCCGCCCAAAACACTGAAGCTTTCTTT
TRBJ2-2 | - | - | 14 | TRBV10-1 | CASSDSTDTGELFF | TGCGCCAGCAGTGATTCTACGGACACCGGGGAGCTGTTTTTT
TRBJ1-1 | TRBD1 | - | 15 | TRBV19 | CASRDQGQGSSEAFF | TGTGCCAGTAGAGACCAGGGACAGGGTTCTTCTGAAGCTTTCTTT
TRBJ2-3 | - | - | 12 | TRBV6-2/TRBV6-3 | CASSGPLDTQYF | TGTGCCAGCAGTGGCCCTTTGGATACGCAGTATTTT
TRBJ2-5 | - | - | 14 | TRBV19 | CASRGRGYQETQYF | TGTGCCAGTAGAGGGCGGGGCTACCAAGAGACCCAGTACTTC
TRBJ2-3 | TRBD2 | - | 22 | TRBV5-1 | CASSLFRVTSGGRRGSTDTQYF | TGCGCCAGCAGCTTGTTCAGGGTGACTAGCGGGGGCCGGCGGGGTAGCACAGATACGCAGTATTTT
TRBJ2-5 | TRBD2 | - | 13 | TRBV7-9 | CASLAGGGETQYF | TGTGCCAGCTTAGCGGGGGGCGGAGAGACCCAGTACTTC
TRBJ2-5 | - | - | 14 | TRBV5-1 | CASSGGTVQETQYF | TGCGCCAGCAGCGGAGGGACAGTACAAGAGACCCAGTACTTC
TRBJ1-6 | TRBD1 | - | 16 | TRBV3-1/TRBV3-2 | CASSQVTGVSGSPLHF | TGTGCCAGCAGCCAAGTGACAGGGGTTAGTGGATCACCCCTCCACTTT
TRBJ2-4 | TRBD1 | - | 14 | TRBV2 | CASSNRGPKNIQYF | TGTGCCAGCAGCAACAGGGGTCCCAAAAACATTCAGTACTTC
TRBJ1-2 | TRBD1 | - | 13 | TRBV5-1 | CASRVQGADGYTF | TGCGCCAGCAGAGTACAGGGGGCCGATGGCTACACCTTC
TRBJ2-3 | TRBD2 | - | 19 | TRBV5-1 | CASSLFGGLERGLPDTQYF | TGCGCCAGCAGCTTGTTCGGCGGTTTGGAGCGGGGTCTTCCAGATACGCAGTATTTT
TRBJ2-5 | TRBD1 | - | 13 | TRBV6-5 | CASRKTGGETQYF | TGTGCCAGCAGGAAGACAGGGGGAGAGACCCAGTACTTC
TRBJ2-1 | - | - | 16 | TRBV7-9 | CASSLPASREYNEQFF | TGTGCCAGCAGCCTCCCGGCGTCTAGGGAGTACAATGAGCAGTTCTTC